One sample yielded the 8 T cell receptor beta chains listed below, sequenced in a study of blood T cell repertoires in COVID-19. Clones were sequenced by immunoSEQ multiplex PCR, and TCRdb holds only the in-frame ones, with some missing. The sample shows some 150,000 clones, around 87% of them seen only once. The material sequenced was peripheral blood. The receptors derive from a woman aged 60-75 years with active COVID-19.

The chain uses TRBV3-1 (or the pseudogene TRBV3-2) and TRBJ2-1; TRBD2 matches at 12 bases. Germline CDR1 and CDR2: LGHDT and YNNKEL (reference sequence). V dropped 4 bases and J dropped 2; count of bases not matched to a gene: 3. The CDR3 sequence is 16 residues long. For the CDR3, the DNA is TGTGCCAGCAGCCCACGACTAGCGGGAGCCTACAATGAGCAGTTCTTC. Translated, it gives CASSPRLAGAYNEQFF.

The chain employs TRBV5-6 and TRBJ2-7, with 11 bases that match TRBD1. V was pared by 3 bases and J by 5 bases, with 1 base of the junction left unmatched. There are 13 residues in the CDR3. Germline V gene lookup returns CDR1 SGHDT and CDR2 YYEEEE. The CDR3 coding sequence is TGTGCCAGCAGCTGGGGACAGGGGGACGAGCAGTACTTC. Its translation is CASSWGQGDEQYF.

The chain couples TRBV25-1 to TRBJ2-7, with D maybe TRBD2 (6 bases). Germline V gene lookup returns CDR1 MGHDK and CDR2 SYGVNS. The V end was cut by 7 bases, the J end by 3 bases, with 16 bases between. The CDR3 contains 14 residues. The CDR3 loop is CASNPGEELYEQYF. In DNA, the CDR3 is TGTGCCAGCAACCCGGGAGAGGAACTCTACGAGCAGTACTTC.

The chain joins TRBV19 to TRBJ1-5, with 8 bases identical to TRBD1. There are 15 residues in the CDR3. Per germline, CDR1 LNHDA and CDR2 SQIVND (reference sequence). V lost 9 bases, J lost 3 bases, and 10 bases stayed unmatched. The CDR3 coding sequence is TGTGCCAGCCGCCGGACAGGGAATGACAATCAGCCCCAGCATTTT. This translates into CASRRTGNDNQPQHF.

This clone has only one observation. The gene calls are TRBV27 and TRBJ2-7; TRBD2 matches 9 bases. CDR1 MNHEY and CDR2 SMNVEV come from the germline V gene (reference sequence). This CDR3 contains 15 residues. Trimming took 4 bases from V and 3 from J; bases not matched to a gene: 7. The CDR3: CASSSFGLASYEQYF. CDR3 in DNA: TGTGCCAGCAGTTCATTCGGACTAGCGAGCTACGAGCAGTACTTC.

As for this clone: One end of the junction varies from germline; a read error may be responsible. The CDR3 region has the DNA TGCGCCAGCAGCGAGTTTACGAGCGGGGGCACAGATACGCAGTATTTT. Its translation: CASSEFTSGGTDTQYF. V and J are TRBV10-2 and TRBJ2-3; TRBD2 matches 7 bases. The CDR3 is made up of 16 amino acids. Per germline, CDR1 WSHSY and CDR2 SAAADI.

The chain is built from TRBV5-6 and TRBJ2-3; D gene ambiguous. CDR3 size: 13 residues. The V gene lost 0 bases and the J gene lost 5 bases, with 7 bases spanning the gap. The V gene's germline CDR1 is SGHDT and CDR2 YYEEEE. CDR3 sequence (DNA): TGTGCCAGCAGCTTGGACGAGAGAGATACGCAGTATTTT. As protein: CASSLDERDTQYF. Combining the CDR3 with reference TRBV5-6 and TRBJ2-3 gives the whole variable domain DAGVTQSPTHLIKTRGQQVTLRCSPKSGHDTVSWYQQALGQGPQFIFQYYEEEERQRGNFPDRFSGHQFPNYSSELNVNALLLGDSALYLCASSLDERDTQYFGPGTRLTVL.

V usage is TRBV29-1 and J usage is TRBJ1-2; unclear D gene. V gave up 3 bases and J gave up 8 bases, with 4 bases separating them. The germline gives CDR1 SQVTM, CDR2 ANQGSEA. The CDR3 is made up of 9 amino acids. In DNA, the CDR3 is TGCAGCGTTGAGGCCGGCTACACCTTC. Its protein is CSVEAGYTF.